Listed here are 20 T cell receptor beta chains from one sample, sequenced in a study of T cells after yellow fever vaccination (dated by TCRdb to about 2019). Per the publication, the treatment or condition label means: live attenuated yellow fever vaccine strain. Receptors were amplified or captured by 5' RACE. The listed sequencing device is Illumina HiSeq 2500. The raw public reads went through TCRdb reprocessing: fastp at Q25, MiXCR clone calling, in-frame beta chains kept. Rows are unified per CDR3 protein, each entry keeping the most common DNA and genes. Recorded for this sample are approximately 550,000 distinct CDR3 sequences; 15% to 20% of them occurred a single time. Of the sample, 14% is held by the ten largest clones. The sample was PBMCs, taken 15 days after the yellow fever booster vaccination. These receptors were collected from a man under 40 who received the YFV17D yellow fever vaccine.

The chain links TRBV20-1 to TRBJ2-4, with D perhaps matching TRBD2 (6 bases). V lost 3 bases and J lost 1, with 10 bases in between. In germline, CDR1 is DFQATT, CDR2 SNEGSKA (reference sequence). CDR3 length: 14 residues. CDR3 nucleotides: TGCAGTGCTAGTGCGGGGTGGGCCAAAAACATTCAGTACTTC. Encoded protein: CSASAGWAKNIQYF.

This clonotype has ten or more counts. This chain uses TRBV7-3 with TRBJ2-1; 9 bases line up with TRBD2. The CDR3 has 16 residues. Germline-derived CDR1 and CDR2 are SGHTA and FQGTGA. Trimming cost V 4 bases and J 0 bases; bases outside gene matches: 4. Written as DNA, the CDR3 is TGTGCCAGCAGCTCCCTAGCGGGAAGCTCCTACAATGAGCAGTTCTTC. It specifies CASSSLAGSSYNEQFF.

V gene TRBV12-3 or TRBV12-4 combines with J gene TRBJ2-5, with D unclear. Deletions cut 3 bases from V and 3 bases from J, with 8 bases between. The CDR3 sequence is 13 residues long. CDR3 loop: CASSLLVEETQYF. CDR3 nucleotides: TGTGCCAGCAGTTTGCTCGTCGAAGAGACCCAGTACTTC.

This clonotype was counted between two and nine times. This chain connects TRBV30 to TRBJ2-7; 9 positions match TRBD1. CDR3 length: 13 amino acids. Trimming cost V 3 bases and J 2 bases; bases outside gene matches: 2. The germline V gene has CDR1 GTSNPN and CDR2 SVGIG (reference sequence). In DNA, the CDR3 is TGTGCCTGGAGACAGGGGGCGACCTACGAGCAGTACTTC. This codes for CAWRQGATYEQYF. The complete variable domain, with remaining parts taken from reference TRBV30 and TRBJ2-7, reads SQTIHQWPATLVQPVGSPLSLECTVEGTSNPNLYWYRQAAGRGLQLLFYSVGIGQISSEVPQNLSASRPQDRQFILSSKKLLLSDSGFYLCAWRQGATYEQYFGPGTRLTVT.

This clonotype was seen more than once but under ten times. The chain joins TRBV28 to TRBJ1-1, with D possibly matching TRBD1 (6 bases). The length of the CDR3 is 11 residues. Germline V lookup: CDR1 MDHEN, CDR2 SYDVKM. The CDR3 loop is CKSGAAHMGFF. For the CDR3, the DNA is TGTAAGTCGGGGGCCGCACATATGGGTTTCTTT.

The V and J genes are TRBV23-1 and TRBJ2-4; 9 nucleotides agree with TRBD2. TRBV23-1 is sorted into the ORF group, with uncertain function. The CDR3 contains 17 residues. Losses at the gene ends were 9 bases for V and 2 bases for J; bases not matched to a gene: 14. In DNA, the CDR3 is TGCGCCAGTCGGGGGACTAGCTGTGGGGACTCCAAAAACATTCAGTACTTC. This encodes CASRGTSCGDSKNIQYF.

In this sample, this clonotype turned up a few times. The genes are TRBV20-1 and TRBJ2-4, with D perhaps TRBD1 (5 bases). This CDR3 has 12 amino acids. CDR1 and CDR2 from the germline V gene are DFQATT and SNEGSKA (reference sequence). The ends were cut back, 3 bases at V and 12 bases at J, with 15 bases in the middle. As DNA, the CDR3 is TGCAGTGCTAGGGGGCGGCTTTCGGCTCAGTACTTC. This gives the protein CSARGRLSAQYF.

The CDR3 DNA reads TGTGCCACCAGTGGCGGTCTAGCGGGGGTATACTACAATGAGCAGTTCTTC. Translating it yields CATSGGLAGVYYNEQFF. V and J are TRBV24-1 and TRBJ2-1; 10 bases align to TRBD2. J gave up 3 bases and V 5 bases, and 9 bases lay outside the gene matches. CDR3 length: 17 amino acids. In germline, CDR1 is KGHDR, CDR2 SFDVKD.

This clonotype occurred a few times. This chain links TRBV6-5 with TRBJ2-7; no reliable D call. CDR3 length: 15 amino acids. V dropped 2 bases and J dropped 0 bases, with 11 bases sitting between them. CDR1 and CDR2 from the germline V gene are MNHEY and SVGAGI. The DNA of the CDR3 is TGTGCCAGCAGTTACGAGGCCCCGAGCTCCTACGAGCAGTACTTC. Amino acids: CASSYEAPSSYEQYF.

There are a few counts of this clonotype. The chain's CDR3 is CATQTDPQNTEAFF. The CDR3, as DNA: TGTGCCACCCAGACAGATCCACAGAACACTGAAGCTTTCTTT. This chain links TRBV5-8 with TRBJ1-1; weak D call: TRBD1 (5 bases). Trimming stripped 9 bases from V and 1 base from J, with 16 bases between. Germline CDR1 reads SGHTS; CDR2 reads YDEGEE. There are 14 residues in the CDR3.

In its sample, this clonotype was seen a few times. The V call is TRBV5-1, the J call TRBJ2-5, with D possibly TRBD2 on 5 matching bases. There are 13 residues in the CDR3. Germline CDR1 reads SGHRS; CDR2 reads YFSETQ. V was shortened by 3 bases and J by 3 bases, with 9 bases between the two germline ends. The CDR3 sequence: CASSSGGKETQYF. In DNA, the CDR3 is TGCGCCAGCAGCTCAGGAGGAAAAGAGACCCAGTACTTC.

The chain links TRBV12-3 or TRBV12-4 to TRBJ1-5; D gene ambiguous. Between the trimmed V and J ends, which lost 5 bases and 9 bases, there was a span of 14 bases. The CDR3 extends over 13 amino acids. Here the CDR3 DNA reads TGTGCCAGCAGTCCGACGGGTCCCCGGCCCCAGCATTTT. Protein sequence: CASSPTGPRPQHF.

This clonotype was found a few times. This chain connects TRBV29-1 to TRBJ2-3; TRBD1 or TRBD2 may be the D gene (5 bases each). Trimming removed 7 bases from V and 2 bases from J, with 10 bases in between. Germline assignment: CDR1 SQVTM and CDR2 ANQGSEA. The CDR3 is 12 residues long. CDR3 nucleotides: TGCAGCGCCCGGGGCCACACAGATACGCAGTATTTT. This translates into CSARGHTDTQYF.

This clonotype occurred once. The chain recombines TRBV5-5 with TRBJ2-7; D possibly corresponds to TRBD2 (6 bases). Germline V gene lookup returns CDR1 SGHKS and CDR2 YYEKEE (reference sequence). The CDR3 loop spans 15 amino acids. V was trimmed by 4 bases and J by 2 bases, leaving 16 bases between them. The chain's CDR3 is CASSRGFGLTYEQYF. In DNA, the CDR3 is TGTGCCAGCAGCCGGGGGTTTGGGCTTACCTACGAGCAGTACTTC.

A few counts support this clonotype. CDR3 DNA sequence: TGCAGTGTAGGCGGGTCAGTGTTCGAAGAGCAGTTCTTC. It specifies CSVGGSVFEEQFF. V gene TRBV20-1 combines with J gene TRBJ2-1, with D possibly TRBD2 on 5 matching bases. This CDR3 region has 13 residues. Deletions cut 7 bases from V and 10 bases from J, with 20 bases between. The germline gives CDR1 DFQATT, CDR2 SNEGSKA (reference sequence).

This sequence joins TRBV4-2 and TRBJ2-6; possibly TRBD2 for D (5 bases). Germline V CDR1 and CDR2: LGHNA, YNFKEQ. V was shortened by 0 bases and J by 0 bases, with 12 bases between the two germline ends. The CDR3 spans 18 residues. The CDR3 region is CASSQELGVSSGANVLTF. In nucleotides, the CDR3 is TGTGCCAGCAGCCAAGAGCTGGGAGTTAGCTCTGGGGCCAACGTCCTGACTTTC.

There are many counts of this clonotype. The chain uses TRBV3-1 and TRBJ2-5; D uncertain. Deletions cut 3 bases from V and 1 base from J, with 3 bases between. The CDR3 is made up of 12 amino acids. Germline V lookup: CDR1 LGHDT, CDR2 YNNKEL (reference sequence). CDR3: CASSQSQETQYF. The CDR3 bases are TGTGCCAGCAGCCAGAGCCAAGAGACCCAGTACTTC.

A few counts support this clonotype. This chain links TRBV6-5 with TRBJ2-7, with 8 positions matching TRBD2. The CDR3 runs to 14 residues. Trimming cost V 0 bases and J 10 bases; bases outside gene matches: 8. Germline V gene lookup returns CDR1 MNHEY and CDR2 SVGAGI. This CDR3 reads CASSYSRTSIVQYF. The CDR3 DNA follows: TGTGCCAGCAGTTACTCGCGGACTAGCATAGTCCAGTACTTC.

This clonotype was found a few times. The genes are TRBV19 and TRBJ2-7; 12 nucleotides line up with TRBD1. This CDR3 has 15 amino acids. Germline lookup yields CDR1 LNHDA and CDR2 SQIVND (reference sequence). V trimming: 7 bases; J trimming: 3 bases; junction bases outside the gene matches: 7. This CDR3 is CASTPGTGGLYEQYF. CDR3 coding DNA: TGTGCCAGTACCCCAGGGACAGGGGGCCTCTACGAGCAGTACTTC. Full variable domain (remainder filled in from reference TRBV19 and TRBJ2-7): DGGITQSPKYLFRKEGQNVTLSCEQNLNHDAMYWYRQDPGQGLRLIYYSQIVNDFQKGDIAEGYSVSREKKESFPLTVTSAQKNPTAFYLCASTPGTGGLYEQYFGPGTRLTVT.

This chain links TRBV28 with TRBJ2-1; possibly TRBD1 or TRBD2 for D (7 bases each). Germline V gene sequence: CDR1 MDHEN, CDR2 SYDVKM. Trimming stripped 5 bases from V and 1 base from J, with 18 bases between. There are 17 residues in the CDR3. This CDR3 is CASSPPTGRGSYNEQFF. The CDR3 nucleotides read TGTGCCAGCAGTCCCCCGACAGGGAGGGGGTCCTACAATGAGCAGTTCTTC.